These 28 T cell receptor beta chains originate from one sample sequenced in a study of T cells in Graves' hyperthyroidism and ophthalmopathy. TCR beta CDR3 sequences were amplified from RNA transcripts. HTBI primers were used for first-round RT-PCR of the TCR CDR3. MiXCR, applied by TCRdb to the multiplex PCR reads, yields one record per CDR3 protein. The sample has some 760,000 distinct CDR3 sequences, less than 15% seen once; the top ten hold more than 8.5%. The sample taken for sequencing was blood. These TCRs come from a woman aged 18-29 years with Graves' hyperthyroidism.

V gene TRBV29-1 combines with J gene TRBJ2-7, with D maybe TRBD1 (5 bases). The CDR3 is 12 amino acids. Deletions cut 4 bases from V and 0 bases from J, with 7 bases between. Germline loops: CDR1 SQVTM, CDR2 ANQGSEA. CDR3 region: CSVGTGSYEQYF. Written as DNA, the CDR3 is TGCAGCGTTGGAACAGGCTCCTACGAGCAGTACTTC.

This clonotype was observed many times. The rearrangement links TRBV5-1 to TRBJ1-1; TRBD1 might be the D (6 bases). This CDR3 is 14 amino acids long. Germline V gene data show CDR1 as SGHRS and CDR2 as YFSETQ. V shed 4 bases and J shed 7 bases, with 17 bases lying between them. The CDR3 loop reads CASSPRTEGVEAFF. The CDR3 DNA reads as TGCGCCAGCAGCCCCCGGACAGAAGGAGTTGAAGCTTTCTTT.

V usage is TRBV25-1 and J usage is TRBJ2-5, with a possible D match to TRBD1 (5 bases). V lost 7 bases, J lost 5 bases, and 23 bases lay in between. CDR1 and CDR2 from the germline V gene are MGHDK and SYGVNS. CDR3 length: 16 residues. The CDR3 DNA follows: TGTGCCAGCAATCCCAAAACCGGGCCACAGGTGGAGACCCAGTACTTC. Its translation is CASNPKTGPQVETQYF.

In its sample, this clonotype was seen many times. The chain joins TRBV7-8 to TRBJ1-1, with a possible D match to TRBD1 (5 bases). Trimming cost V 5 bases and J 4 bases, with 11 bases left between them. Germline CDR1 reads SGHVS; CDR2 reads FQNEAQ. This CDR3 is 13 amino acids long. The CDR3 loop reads CASSNGALTEAFF. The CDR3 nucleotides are TGTGCCAGCAGCAATGGGGCCCTCACTGAAGCTTTCTTT.

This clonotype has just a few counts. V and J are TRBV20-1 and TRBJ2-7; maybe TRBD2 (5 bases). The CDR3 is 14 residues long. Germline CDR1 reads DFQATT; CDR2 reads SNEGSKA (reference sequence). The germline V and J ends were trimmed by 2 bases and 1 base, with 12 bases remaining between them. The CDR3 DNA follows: TGCAGTGCTAGAAGGGCGGGCAAGTCCTACGAGCAGTACTTC. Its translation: CSARRAGKSYEQYF.

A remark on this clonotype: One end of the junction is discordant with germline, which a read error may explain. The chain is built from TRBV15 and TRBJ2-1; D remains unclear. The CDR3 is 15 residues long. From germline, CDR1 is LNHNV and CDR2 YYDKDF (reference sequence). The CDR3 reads CATSREVNSYNEQSF. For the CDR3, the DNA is TGTGCCACCAGCAGAGAGGTTAACTCCTACAATGAGCAGTCCTTC.

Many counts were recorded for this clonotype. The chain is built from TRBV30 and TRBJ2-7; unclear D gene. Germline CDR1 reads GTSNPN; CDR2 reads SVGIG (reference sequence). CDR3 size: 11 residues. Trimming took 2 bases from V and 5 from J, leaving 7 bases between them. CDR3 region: CAWSSGDEQYF. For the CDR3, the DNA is TGTGCCTGGAGTTCCGGAGACGAGCAGTACTTC.

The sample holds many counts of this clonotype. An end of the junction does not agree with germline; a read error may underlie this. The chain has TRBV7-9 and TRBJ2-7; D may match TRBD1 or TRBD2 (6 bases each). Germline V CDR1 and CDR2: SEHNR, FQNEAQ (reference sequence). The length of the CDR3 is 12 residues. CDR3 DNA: TGCGCCAGCAGCGGAGGGGGCTACGAGCAGTACTTC. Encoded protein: CASSGGGYEQYF.

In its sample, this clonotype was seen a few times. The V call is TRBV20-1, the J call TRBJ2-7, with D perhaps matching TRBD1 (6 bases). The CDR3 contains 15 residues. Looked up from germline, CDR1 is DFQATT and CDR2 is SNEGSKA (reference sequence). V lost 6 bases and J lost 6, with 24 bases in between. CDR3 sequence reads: CSAEFRGRGEGEQYF. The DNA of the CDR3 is TGCAGTGCCGAGTTCCGGGGCAGGGGAGAAGGCGAGCAGTACTTC.

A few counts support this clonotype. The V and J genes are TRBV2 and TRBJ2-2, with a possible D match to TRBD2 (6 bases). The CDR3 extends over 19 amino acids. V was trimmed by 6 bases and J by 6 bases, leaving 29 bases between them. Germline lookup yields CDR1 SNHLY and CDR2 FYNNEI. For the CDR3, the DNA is TGTGCCAGCAGGGGACTTCAGAATGCCAATTCCCCGTTGGCCGGGGAGCTGTTTTTT. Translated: CASRGLQNANSPLAGELFF. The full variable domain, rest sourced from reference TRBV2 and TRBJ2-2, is EPEVTQTPSHQVTQMGQEVILRCVPISNHLYFYWYRQILGQKVEFLVSFYNNEISEKSEIFDDQFSVERPDGSNFTLKIRSTKLEDSAMYFCASRGLQNANSPLAGELFFGEGSRLTVL.

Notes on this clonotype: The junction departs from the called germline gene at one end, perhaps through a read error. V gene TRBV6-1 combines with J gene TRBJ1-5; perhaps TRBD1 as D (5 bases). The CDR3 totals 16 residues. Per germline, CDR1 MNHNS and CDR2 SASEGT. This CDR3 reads CASTSLPGGRNRPQHF. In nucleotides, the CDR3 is TGTGCCAGCACATCCCTACCCGGGGGTCGCAATCGGCCCCAGCATTTT.

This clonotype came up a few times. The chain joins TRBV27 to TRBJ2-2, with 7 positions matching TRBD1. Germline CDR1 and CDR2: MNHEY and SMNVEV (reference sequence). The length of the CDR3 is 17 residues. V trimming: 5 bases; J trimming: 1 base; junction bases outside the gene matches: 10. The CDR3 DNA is TGTGCCAGCAGTCCCCTGGTAGGGACAGTGAACACCGGGGAGCTGTTTTTT. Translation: CASSPLVGTVNTGELFF.

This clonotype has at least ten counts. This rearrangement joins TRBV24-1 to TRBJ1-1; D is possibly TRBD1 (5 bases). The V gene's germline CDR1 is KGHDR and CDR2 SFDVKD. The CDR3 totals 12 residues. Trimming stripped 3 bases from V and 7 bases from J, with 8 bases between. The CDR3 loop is CATSDGTNEAFF. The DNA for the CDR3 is TGTGCCACCAGTGATGGGACGAATGAAGCTTTCTTT.

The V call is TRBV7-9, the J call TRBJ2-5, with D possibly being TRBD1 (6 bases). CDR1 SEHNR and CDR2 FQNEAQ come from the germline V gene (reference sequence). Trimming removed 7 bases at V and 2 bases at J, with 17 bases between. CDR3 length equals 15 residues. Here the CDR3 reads CASTTPTGRQETQYF. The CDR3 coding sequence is TGTGCCAGCACTACCCCGACAGGACGACAAGAGACCCAGTACTTC.

CDR3 in amino acids: CATSDLAQPRETQYF. DNA for the CDR3: TGTGCCACCAGTGATTTGGCCCAGCCCCGGGAGACCCAGTACTTC. The chain couples TRBV24-1 to TRBJ2-5; no definite D call. The V and J ends lost 0 bases and 5 bases respectively, with 12 bases between them. The CDR3 spans 15 residues. CDR1 and CDR2 (germline): KGHDR, SFDVKD.

CDR3 coding DNA: TGCAGTGCTAGAGATCAAGTCAAGGGCTACACCTTC. It specifies CSARDQVKGYTF. The chain carries TRBV20-1 and TRBJ1-2; no clear D gene. V was clipped by 0 bases and J by 8 bases, with 10 bases between them. CDR3 length: 12 amino acids. Germline CDR1 and CDR2: DFQATT and SNEGSKA (reference sequence).

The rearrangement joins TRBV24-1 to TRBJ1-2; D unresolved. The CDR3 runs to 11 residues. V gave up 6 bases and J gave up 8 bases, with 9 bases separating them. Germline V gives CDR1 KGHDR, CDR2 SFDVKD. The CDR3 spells CATSSGYGYTF. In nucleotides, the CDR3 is TGTGCCACCAGTTCGGGATACGGCTACACCTTC.

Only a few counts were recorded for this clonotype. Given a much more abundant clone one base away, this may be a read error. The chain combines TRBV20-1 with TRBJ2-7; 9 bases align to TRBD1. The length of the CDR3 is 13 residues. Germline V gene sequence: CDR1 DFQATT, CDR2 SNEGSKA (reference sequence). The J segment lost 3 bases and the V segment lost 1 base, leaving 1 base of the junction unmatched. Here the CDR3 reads CSARAGQGYEQYF. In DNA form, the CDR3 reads TGCAGTGCTAGAGCGGGACAGGGCTACGAGCAGTACTTC.

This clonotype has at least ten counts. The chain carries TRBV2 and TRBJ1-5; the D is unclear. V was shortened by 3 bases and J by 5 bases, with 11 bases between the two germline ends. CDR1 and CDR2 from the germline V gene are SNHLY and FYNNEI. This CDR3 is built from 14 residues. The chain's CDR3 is CASSDRTRDQPQHF. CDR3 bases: TGTGCCAGCAGTGACCGGACGCGAGATCAGCCCCAGCATTTT.

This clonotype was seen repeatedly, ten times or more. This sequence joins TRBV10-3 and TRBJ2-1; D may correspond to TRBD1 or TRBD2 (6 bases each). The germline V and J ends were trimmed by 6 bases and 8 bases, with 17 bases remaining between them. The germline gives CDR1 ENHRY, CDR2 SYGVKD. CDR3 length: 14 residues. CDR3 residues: CAIRGGTGADEQFF. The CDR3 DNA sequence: TGTGCCATCAGAGGGGGGACGGGGGCGGATGAGCAGTTCTTC.

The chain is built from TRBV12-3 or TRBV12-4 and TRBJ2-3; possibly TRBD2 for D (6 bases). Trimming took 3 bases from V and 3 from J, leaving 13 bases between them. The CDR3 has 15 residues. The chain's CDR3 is CASSFWRVGTDTQYF. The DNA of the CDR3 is TGTGCCAGCAGTTTTTGGAGGGTAGGAACAGATACGCAGTATTTT.

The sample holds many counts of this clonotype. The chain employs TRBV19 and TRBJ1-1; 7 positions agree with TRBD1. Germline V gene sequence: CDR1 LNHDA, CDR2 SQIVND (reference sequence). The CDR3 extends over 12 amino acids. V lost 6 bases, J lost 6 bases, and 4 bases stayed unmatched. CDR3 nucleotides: TGTGCCAGTAGCCCCGGGACAGCTGAAGCTTTCTTT. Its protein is CASSPGTAEAFF.

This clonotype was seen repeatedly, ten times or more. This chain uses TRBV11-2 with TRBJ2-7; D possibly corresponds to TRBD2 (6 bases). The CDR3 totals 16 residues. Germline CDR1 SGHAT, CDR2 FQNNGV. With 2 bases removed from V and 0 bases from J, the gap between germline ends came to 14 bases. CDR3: CASSLRGTYTSYEQYF. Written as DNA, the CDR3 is TGTGCCAGCAGCTTAAGAGGGACTTATACCTCCTACGAGCAGTACTTC. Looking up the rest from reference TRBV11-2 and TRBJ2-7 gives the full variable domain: EAGVAQSPRYKIIEKRQSVAFWCNPISGHATLYWYQQILGQGPKLLIQFQNNGVVDDSQLPKDRFSAERLKGVDSTLKIQPAKLEDSAVYLCASSLRGTYTSYEQYFGPGTRLTVT.

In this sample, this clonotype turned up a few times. CDR3 coding DNA: TGCGCCAGCAGGGGGGACAGGGGGCAGGGAGCGTTGTTCTTC. It codes for CASRGDRGQGALFF. The chain links TRBV4-1 to TRBJ2-1, with 12 bases aligning to TRBD1. With V trimmed by 6 bases and J by 15 bases, 12 bases remained unmatched. CDR3 length: 14 amino acids. The germline V gene has CDR1 MGHRA and CDR2 YSYEKL.

The CDR3 sequence: CASSIDPTGGETQYF. Here the CDR3 DNA reads TGTGCCAGTAGTATAGATCCGACAGGGGGAGAGACCCAGTACTTC. The chain combines TRBV19 with TRBJ2-5; 9 bases fit TRBD1. CDR1 and CDR2 (germline): LNHDA, SQIVND (reference sequence). CDR3 length: 15 residues. The ends lost 0 bases at V and 4 bases at J; junction bases unmatched: 3.

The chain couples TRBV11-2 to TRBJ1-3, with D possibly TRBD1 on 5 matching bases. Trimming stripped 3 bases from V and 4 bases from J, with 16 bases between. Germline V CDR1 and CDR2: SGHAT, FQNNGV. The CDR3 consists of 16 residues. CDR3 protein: CASSFPGAARGNTIYF. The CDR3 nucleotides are TGTGCCAGCAGCTTCCCCGGGGCAGCCAGGGGAAACACCATATATTTT.

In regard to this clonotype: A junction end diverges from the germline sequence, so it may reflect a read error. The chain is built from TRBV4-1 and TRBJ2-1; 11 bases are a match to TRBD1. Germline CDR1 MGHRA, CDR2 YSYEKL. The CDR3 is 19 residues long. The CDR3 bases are TGCGCCAGCAGCTTCGGGACAGGGGGAGAGACTAGCTCCTACAATGGGCAGTTCTTC. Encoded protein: CASSFGTGGETSSYNGQFF.

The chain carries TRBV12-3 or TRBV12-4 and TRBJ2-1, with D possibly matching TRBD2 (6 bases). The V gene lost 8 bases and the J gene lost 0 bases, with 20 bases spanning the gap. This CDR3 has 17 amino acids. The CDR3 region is CASGPGTWDSSYNEQFF. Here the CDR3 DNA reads TGTGCCAGCGGACCCGGGACTTGGGATAGCTCCTACAATGAGCAGTTCTTC.